Listed below are T cell receptor beta chains from one sample, sequenced in a study of shared clonotypes between healthy human individuals. This table comes from immunoSEQ multiplex PCR, and its TCRdb copy is limited to in-frame clones, with some not included. The sample includes approximately 740,000 clones, approximately 74% of them seen just once. The sample consisted of memory CD4+ T cells sorted from blood. These TCRs come from a woman in her thirties in good health. Both conserved end residues are part of each CDR3. A D gene is named only where the DNA matches it firmly. For some rows the clone size is stated as once, few or many, or as a class when expanded; others skip it.

cdr3_nt | cdr3_aa | v_call | clone_size | j_call | d_call
TGTGCCAGCAGTCAAGCTAGCGGGAGAGTTCCGTCCTACGAGCAGTACTTC | CASSQASGRVPSYEQYF | TRBV6-1 | - | TRBJ2-7 | TRBD2
TGTGCCGGGGGAGCGGGAGGGATTGGGAATGAGCAGTTCTTC | CAGGAGGIGNEQFF | TRBV10-3 | - | TRBJ2-1 | TRBD2
TGCAGCGTTGGGCTAGCGGGATTCTTCCACGAGCAGTACTTC | CSVGLAGFFHEQYF | TRBV29-1 | - | TRBJ2-7 | TRBD2
TGTGCCAGCACACCAATGGGGCCTTCCCTGTACTTC | CASTPMGPSLYF | TRBV2 | - | TRBJ2-5 | -
TGCGCCAGCAGCCCCGGGACCGTCCGTCTAAACACCATATATTTT | CASSPGTVRLNTIYF | TRBV5-1 | - | TRBJ1-3 | -
TGTGCCAGCAGCTTAGGCTCGGAGACCCAGTACTTC | CASSLGSETQYF | TRBV7-6 | - | TRBJ2-5 | -
TGTGCCAGCCATGAGGCTCGGGCGGTAGGCTCCTACGAGCAGTACTTC | CASHEARAVGSYEQYF | TRBV28 | - | TRBJ2-7 | -
TGTGCCAGTTCGGACAGGGGGCCTAGCGAGCAGTACTTC | CASSDRGPSEQYF | TRBV7-2 | few | TRBJ2-7 | TRBD1
TGTGCCAGCAGCCCCCAAGCGGGACCCCTCACAGATACGCAGTATTTT | CASSPQAGPLTDTQYF | TRBV11-2 | - | TRBJ2-3 | TRBD2
TGTGCCAGCCGATACGGGAGTGAGGAGATCTCTGGCTACACCTTC | CASRYGSEEISGYTF | TRBV28 | - | TRBJ1-2 | -
TGTGCCAGCAGCTTAGATCCAGGGGGCAATCAGCCCCAGCATTTT | CASSLDPGGNQPQHF | TRBV11-2 | few | TRBJ1-5 | -
TGTGCCAGCAGTTTCCCCGGGACGGTGGGCACAGATACGCAGTATTTT | CASSFPGTVGTDTQYF | TRBV28 | few | TRBJ2-3 | -
TGTGCCAGCAGCCCCAAACAGGGCCCATCCTACGAGCAGTACTTC | CASSPKQGPSYEQYF | TRBV14 | - | TRBJ2-7 | -
TGTGCCAGCAGCGGGATACAAGTGTTCCGCTCTCTTAACTATGGCTACACCTTC | CASSGIQVFRSLNYGYTF | TRBV9 | - | TRBJ1-2 | -
TGTGCCACCAGCAGAAAGAGACAGGACCTCTCTGGGGCCAACGTCCTGACTTTC | CATSRKRQDLSGANVLTF | TRBV15 | - | TRBJ2-6 | -
TGTGCCAGCAGTCCTACGACAGGGGGCGCGAGAGGCTACACCTTC | CASSPTTGGARGYTF | TRBV28 | once | TRBJ1-2 | TRBD1
TGTGCCAGTAGTATGCCCGCTAGCGGGAGTCTTCTCCATGAGCAGTTCTTC | CASSMPASGSLLHEQFF | TRBV19 | - | TRBJ2-1 | TRBD2